This TCR beta chain is from a study of CD8 T cells in Susac syndrome. FACS was used to enrich TEMRA cells, whereas the CD8+ and CD4+ T cells were obtained by negative isolation. Trimming cost V 4 bases and J 9 bases, with 16 bases left between them. The CDR3 spans 13 residues. Per the germline V gene, CDR1 is SGDLS and CDR2 is YYNGEE. RNA in amounts of roughly 0.45 to 1 ug was reverse transcribed with random hexamers. By means of immunoSEQ multiplex PCR, TCR beta CDR3 spanning 54 Vbeta and 13 Jbeta underwent amplification. TCRdb passed the immunoSEQ multiplex PCR reads through MiXCR, listing each CDR3 protein once. This table has around 170,000 distinct CDR3 sequences, under 95% appearing once.

The sample consisted of CD4+ T cells from PBMCs. This rearrangement joins TRBV9 to TRBJ1-1, with D possibly matching TRBD1 (5 bases). The source is a human donor with Susac syndrome. DNA of the CDR3: TGTGCCAGCAGCTCAAGGGACGAAGAAAAAGCTTTCTTT. Translating it yields CASSSRDEEKAFF.